This TCR beta chain was obtained from a study of blood T cell repertoires in COVID-19. On the study more broadly: Material from acute and convalescent COVID-19 was sourced from the United States, Italy and Spain. The cDNA or gDNA used as material had been derived from T cells, B-cell-depleted T cells, or PBMCs.

In the source study's methods: It was from reference gene primer amplification that nucleated cell counts were estimated. TCRdb's table, derived via immunoSEQ multiplex PCR, lists solely in-frame clones and lacks some. V, J and clone size reflect that table, while D and trimming were determined from the DNA. The sample yields about 170,000 clones, over 75% seen once. The clonotype originates from a man older than 75 with COVID-19, enrolled during active disease. Input material: peripheral blood.

Here the CDR3 reads CASSLAGTGAGELFF. The CDR3 bases are TGTGCCAGCAGCTTAGCGGGGACAGGGGCCGGGGAGCTGTTTTTT. This sequence joins TRBV7-8 and TRBJ2-2; 10 positions match TRBD1. The CDR3 runs 15 residues. Germline loops: CDR1 SGHVS, CDR2 FQNEAQ. V shed 0 bases, J shed 6 bases, and the junction held 1 base outside the gene matches.